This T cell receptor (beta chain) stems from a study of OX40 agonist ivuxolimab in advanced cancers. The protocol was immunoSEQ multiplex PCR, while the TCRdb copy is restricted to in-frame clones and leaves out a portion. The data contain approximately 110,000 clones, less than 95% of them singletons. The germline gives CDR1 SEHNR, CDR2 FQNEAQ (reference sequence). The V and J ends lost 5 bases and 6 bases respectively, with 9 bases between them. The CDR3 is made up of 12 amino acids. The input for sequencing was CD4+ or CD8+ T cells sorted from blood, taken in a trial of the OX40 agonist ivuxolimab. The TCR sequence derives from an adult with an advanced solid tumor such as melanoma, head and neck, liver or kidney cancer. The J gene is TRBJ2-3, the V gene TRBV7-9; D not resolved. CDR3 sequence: CASSHIRDTQYF. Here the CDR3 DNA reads TGTGCCAGCAGCCACATCCGGGATACGCAGTATTTT.